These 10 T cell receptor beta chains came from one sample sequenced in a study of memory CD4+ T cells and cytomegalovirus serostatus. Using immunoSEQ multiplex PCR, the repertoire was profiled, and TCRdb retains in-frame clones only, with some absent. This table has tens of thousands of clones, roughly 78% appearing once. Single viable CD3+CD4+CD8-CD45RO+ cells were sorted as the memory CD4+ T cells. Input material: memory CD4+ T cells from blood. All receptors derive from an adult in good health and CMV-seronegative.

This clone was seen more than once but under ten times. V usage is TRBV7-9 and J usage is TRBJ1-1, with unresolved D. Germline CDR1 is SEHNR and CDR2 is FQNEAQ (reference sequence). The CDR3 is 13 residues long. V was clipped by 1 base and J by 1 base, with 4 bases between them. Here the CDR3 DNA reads TGTGCCAGCAGCTTAGACACGAACACTGAAGCTTTCTTT. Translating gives CASSLDTNTEAFF.

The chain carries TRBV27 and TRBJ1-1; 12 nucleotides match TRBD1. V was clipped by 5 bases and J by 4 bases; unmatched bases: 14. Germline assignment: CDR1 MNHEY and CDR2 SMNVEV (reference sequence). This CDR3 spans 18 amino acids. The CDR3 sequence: CASSRNPGQGARGTEAFF. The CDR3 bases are TGTGCCAGCAGTCGAAATCCGGGACAGGGGGCAAGAGGCACTGAAGCTTTCTTT.

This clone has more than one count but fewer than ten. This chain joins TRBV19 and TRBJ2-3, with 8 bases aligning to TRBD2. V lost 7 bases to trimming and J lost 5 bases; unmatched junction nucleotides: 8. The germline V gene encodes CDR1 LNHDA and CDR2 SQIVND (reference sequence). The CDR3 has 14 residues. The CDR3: CASTRTSRGDTQYF. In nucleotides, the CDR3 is TGTGCCAGTACCCGGACTAGCCGGGGAGATACGCAGTATTTT.

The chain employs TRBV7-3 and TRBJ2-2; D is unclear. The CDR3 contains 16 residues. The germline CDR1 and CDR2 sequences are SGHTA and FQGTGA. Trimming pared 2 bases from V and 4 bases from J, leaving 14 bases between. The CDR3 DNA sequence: TGTGCCAGCAGCTTACATCCCCCCGGGTCCACCGGGGAGCTGTTTTTT. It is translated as CASSLHPPGSTGELFF.

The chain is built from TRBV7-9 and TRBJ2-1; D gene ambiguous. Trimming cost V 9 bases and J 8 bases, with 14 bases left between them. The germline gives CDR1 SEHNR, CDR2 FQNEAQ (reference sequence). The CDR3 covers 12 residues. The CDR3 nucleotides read TGTGCCAGTTCTGCTCAATATCATGAGCAGTTCTTC. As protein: CASSAQYHEQFF.

CDR3 residues: CASSIAGVVQNIQYF. The CDR3 coding sequence is TGTGCCAGTAGTATAGCGGGAGTAGTACAAAACATTCAGTACTTC. This sequence joins TRBV19 and TRBJ2-4, with D perhaps TRBD2 (6 bases). Deletions cut 1 base from V and 5 bases from J, with 12 bases between. Germline CDR1 and CDR2: LNHDA and SQIVND (reference sequence). This CDR3 spans 15 amino acids. Supplemented by reference TRBV19 and TRBJ2-4, the full variable domain reads DGGITQSPKYLFRKEGQNVTLSCEQNLNHDAMYWYRQDPGQGLRLIYYSQIVNDFQKGDIAEGYSVSREKKESFPLTVTSAQKNPTAFYLCASSIAGVVQNIQYFGAGTRLSVL.

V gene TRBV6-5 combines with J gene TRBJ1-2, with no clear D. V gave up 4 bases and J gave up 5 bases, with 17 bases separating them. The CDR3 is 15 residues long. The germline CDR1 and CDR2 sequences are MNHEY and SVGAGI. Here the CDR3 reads CASSSNMAPRYGYTF. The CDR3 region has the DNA TGTGCCAGCAGTTCCAACATGGCCCCGAGGTATGGCTACACCTTC.

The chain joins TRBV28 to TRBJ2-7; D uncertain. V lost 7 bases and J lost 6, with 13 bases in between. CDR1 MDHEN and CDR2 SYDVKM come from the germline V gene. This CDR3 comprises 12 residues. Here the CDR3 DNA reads TGTGCCAGCAAGTCGGGCATGAGCGAGCAGTACTTC. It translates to CASKSGMSEQYF.

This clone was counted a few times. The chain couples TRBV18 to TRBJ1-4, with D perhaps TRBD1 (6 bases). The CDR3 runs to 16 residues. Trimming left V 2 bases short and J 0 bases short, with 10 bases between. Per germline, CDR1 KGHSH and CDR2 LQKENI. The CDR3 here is CASSPRQVSTNEKLFF. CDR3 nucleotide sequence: TGTGCCAGCTCACCAAGACAGGTCTCAACTAATGAAAAACTGTTTTTT.

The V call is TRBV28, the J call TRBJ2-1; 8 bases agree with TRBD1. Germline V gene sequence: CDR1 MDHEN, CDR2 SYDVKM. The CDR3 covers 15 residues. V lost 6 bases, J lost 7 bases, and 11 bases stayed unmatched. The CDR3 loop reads CASSLTGTGRNEQFF. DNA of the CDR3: TGTGCCAGCAGCTTGACCGGGACAGGAAGGAATGAGCAGTTCTTC.